The clone carrying this T cell receptor delta chain has ten or more counts. Its target is not known. A far more abundant clone sits one base away, making this likely a read error. Distinct nucleotide sequences in the sample also encode this CDR3. Both TRG and TRD chains were sequenced from each sorted sample. TCRdb re-called clones from the multiplex PCR reads using CATT. The sample records 45,000 to 60,000 delta-chain clones, approximately 2% being singletons. Vgamma9/Vdelta2+ and Vdelta2-negative gammadelta T cells were flow-sorted from PBMC for bulk sequencing. The source of the sample is a study of γδ T cells in repeated Plasmodium falciparum infection. Study-level points and caveats: Compared with Australian children, Malian Vdelta2-negative repertoires seemed more clonal, less diverse, less shared. Vgamma9/Vdelta2+ T cells showed a stable polyclonal repertoire with shared TCRgamma sequences.

The V gene's germline CDR1 is TVYSNPD and CDR2 GDNSRS (reference sequence). This CDR3 is 21 amino acids long. The source material was gamma-delta T cells from blood. No J gene was called, and the V gene is TRDV3; the table's D call TRDD3 went unverified against the DNA. This TCR derives from a pool of human donors (malaria-infected and uninfected, not separated). The CDR3 DNA follows: TGTGCCTTTACCTACCCCTCCTACTGGGGGATAGCATCCTTGTACACCGATAAACTCATCTTC. Amino acids: CAFTYPSYWGIASLYTDKLIF.